The 2 T cell receptor beta chains in this list originate from one sample, sequenced in a study of STAT3 mutations in large granular lymphocyte leukemia. Study results and limitations: Every T-cell large granular lymphocyte leukemia patient had at least one immunodominant TCR beta clonotype.

Repertoires were generated with immunoSEQ multiplex PCR, while TCRdb's copy carries only in-frame clones and drops some. The sample has 3,000 to 4,500 clones, roughly two fifths seen once. These TCRs' antigens remain unknown. What was sequenced was peripheral blood mononuclear cells. The source of these receptors is a man in his sixties with T-cell large granular lymphocyte leukemia. Some clones in this sample may be carry-over from other donors' samples.

CDR3 sequence: CASSSSRSGNTIYF. The CDR3, as DNA: TGCGCCAGCAGCTCGAGCAGGAGCGGAAACACCATATATTTT. This chain joins TRBV5-1 and TRBJ1-3; D is undetermined. The germline V and J ends were trimmed by 3 bases and 4 bases, with 11 bases remaining between them. The CDR3 consists of 14 residues. Looked up from germline, CDR1 is SGHRS and CDR2 is YFSETQ.

This chain joins TRBV6-1 and TRBJ2-1; the D is unclear. V dropped 2 bases and J dropped 12 bases, with 17 bases sitting between them. The CDR3 extends over 14 amino acids. CDR1 is MNHNS and CDR2 is SASEGT in the germline V gene. CDR3 region: CASSEILLRSVQFF. The CDR3 bases are TGTGCCAGCAGTGAAATACTCCTCCGCTCTGTGCAGTTCTTC.